This T cell receptor beta chain was recorded in a study of cytomegalovirus exposure and HLA in healthy donors. Concerning this clone: Its antigen is not known.

The primer mix had 60 Vbeta and 13 Jbeta primers. Only in-frame clones appear in the TCRdb table, and some are missing; sequencing was by immunoSEQ multiplex PCR. The table includes 120,000 to 150,000 clones, 70% to 85% detected once. This CDR3 has 14 residues. The germline CDR1 and CDR2 sequences are SQVTM and ANQGSEA. V was shortened by 7 bases and J by 1 base, with 15 bases between the two germline ends. Study-level points and caveats: TCR beta chains associated with HLA were, in a later analysis, more clonally expanded than equally common others. Donor immune exposure was known only as CMV serostatus. In a later analysis, TCR association rates varied by HLA locus: DRB1 most, HLA-C fewest.

The TCR originated in a woman in her fifties or sixties in good health and CMV-seropositive. The V gene is TRBV29-1, the J gene TRBJ2-3; D is undetermined. Sequencing used PBMCs. The DNA of the CDR3 is TGCAGCGCCCTCGCCTCTAAAGGCACAGATACGCAGTATTTT. It codes for CSALASKGTDTQYF.